This entry is about one T cell receptor (beta chain). The sample belongs to a study of blood T cell repertoires in COVID-19. Background on the study: T cells, B-cell-depleted T cells, or PBMCs provided the cDNA or gDNA that served as material.

In the original analysis: It was from reference gene primer amplification that nucleated cell counts were estimated. TCRdb's copy holds only in-frame clones and misses some; the assay was immunoSEQ multiplex PCR. V and J calls and clone size are as listed in that table; D and trimming were resolved from the DNA. Of about 49,000 clones in the sample, 90% are singletons; the top ten hold 3.1%. The CDR3 runs 14 residues. The germline CDR1 and CDR2 sequences are SGHRS and YFSETQ. Trimming cost V 0 bases and J 6 bases, with 10 bases left between them. Sequenced sample: peripheral blood. The chain combines TRBV5-1 with TRBJ2-1, with D uncertain. The receptor comes from a human donor in a cohort sampled during active COVID-19. Here the CDR3 reads CASSLEWLSNEQFF. The CDR3 DNA is TGCGCCAGCAGCTTGGAATGGCTCAGCAATGAGCAGTTCTTC.